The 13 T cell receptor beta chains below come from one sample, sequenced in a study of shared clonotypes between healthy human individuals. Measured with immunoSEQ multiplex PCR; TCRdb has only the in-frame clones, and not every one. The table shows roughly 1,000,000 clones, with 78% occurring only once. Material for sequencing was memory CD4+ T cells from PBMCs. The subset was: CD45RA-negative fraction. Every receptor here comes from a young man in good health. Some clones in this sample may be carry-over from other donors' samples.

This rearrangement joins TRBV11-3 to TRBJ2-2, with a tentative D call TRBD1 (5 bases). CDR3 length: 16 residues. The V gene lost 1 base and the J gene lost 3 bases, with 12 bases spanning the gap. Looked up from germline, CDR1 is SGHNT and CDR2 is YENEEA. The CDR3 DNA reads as TGTGCCAGCAGCTTAGGGACAACGGCGGACACCGGGGAGCTGTTTTTT. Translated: CASSLGTTADTGELFF. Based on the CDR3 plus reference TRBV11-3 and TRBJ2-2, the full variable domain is EAGVVQSPRYKIIEKKQPVAFWCNPISGHNTLYWYLQNLGQGPELLIRYENEEAVDDSQLPKDRFSAERLKGVDSTLKIQPAELGDSAVYLCASSLGTTADTGELFFGEGSRLTVL.

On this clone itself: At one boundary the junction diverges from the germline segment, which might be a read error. The CDR3 DNA reads TGTGCCAGCAGCTTTATCTCCGACGAGCAGTACTTC. It encodes CASSFISDEQYF. This sequence joins TRBV7-2 and TRBJ2-7; D is unresolved. CDR3 length: 12 amino acids. Germline CDR1 reads SGHTA; CDR2 reads FQGNSA. The full variable domain, completed using reference TRBV7-2 and TRBJ2-7, is GAGVSQSPSNKVTEKGKDVELRCDPISGHTALYWYRQSLGQGLEFLIYFQGNSAPDKSGLPSDRFSAERTGGSVSTLTIQRTQQEDSAVYLCASSFISDEQYFGPGTRLTVT.

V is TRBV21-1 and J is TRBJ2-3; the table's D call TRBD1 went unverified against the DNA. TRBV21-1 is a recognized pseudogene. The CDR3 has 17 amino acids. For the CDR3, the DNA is TGTGCCAGCAGCAATCGGACAGGGGAAATGAGCACAGATACGCAGTATTTT. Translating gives CASSNRTGEMSTDTQYF.

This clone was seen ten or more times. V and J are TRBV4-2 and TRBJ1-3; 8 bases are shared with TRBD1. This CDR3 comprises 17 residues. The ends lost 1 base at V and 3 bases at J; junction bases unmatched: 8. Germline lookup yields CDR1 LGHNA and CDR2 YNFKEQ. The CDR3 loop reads CASSQVGGQAFGNTIYF. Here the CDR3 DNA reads TGTGCCAGCAGCCAAGTGGGGGGACAGGCTTTTGGAAACACCATATATTTT.

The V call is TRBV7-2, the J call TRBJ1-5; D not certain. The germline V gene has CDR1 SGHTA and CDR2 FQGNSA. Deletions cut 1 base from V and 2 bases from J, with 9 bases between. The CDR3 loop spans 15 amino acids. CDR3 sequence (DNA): TGTGCCAGCAGCTTAGTTTTTCACGGCAATCAGCCCCAGCATTTT. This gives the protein CASSLVFHGNQPQHF.

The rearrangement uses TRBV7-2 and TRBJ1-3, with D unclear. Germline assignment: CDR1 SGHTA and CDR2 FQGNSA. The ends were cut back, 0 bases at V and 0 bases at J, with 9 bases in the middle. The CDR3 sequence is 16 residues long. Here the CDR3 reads CASSLAAASSGNTIYF. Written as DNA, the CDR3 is TGTGCCAGCAGCTTAGCGGCAGCGAGCTCTGGAAACACCATATATTTT.

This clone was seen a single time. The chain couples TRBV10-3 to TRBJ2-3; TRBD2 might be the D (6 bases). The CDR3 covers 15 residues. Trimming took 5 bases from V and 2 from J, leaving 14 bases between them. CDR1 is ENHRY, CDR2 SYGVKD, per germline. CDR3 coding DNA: TGTGCCATCAGTATTAGCGGAGCCGACACAGATACGCAGTATTTT. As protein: CAISISGADTDTQYF.

The CDR3 DNA follows: TGTGCCAGCAGCTACATCCAGGGCTATGGCTACACCTTC. This gives the protein CASSYIQGYGYTF. The J gene is TRBJ1-2, the V gene TRBV5-4, with TRBD1 as a possible D gene (5 bases). The CDR3 consists of 13 residues. Germline loops: CDR1 SGHNT, CDR2 YYREEE (reference sequence). V dropped 3 bases and J dropped 4 bases, with 10 bases sitting between them.

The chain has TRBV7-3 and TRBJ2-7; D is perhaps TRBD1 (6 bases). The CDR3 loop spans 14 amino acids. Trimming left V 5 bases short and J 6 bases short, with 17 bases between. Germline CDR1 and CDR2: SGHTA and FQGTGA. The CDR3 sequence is CASSLTGPSLEQYF. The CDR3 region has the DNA TGTGCCAGCAGCCTGACAGGTCCCTCCCTCGAGCAGTACTTC.

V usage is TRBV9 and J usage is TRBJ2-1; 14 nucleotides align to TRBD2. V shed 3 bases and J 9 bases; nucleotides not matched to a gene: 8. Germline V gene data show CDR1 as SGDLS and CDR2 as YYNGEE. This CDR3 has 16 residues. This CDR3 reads CASSDQPGLAGVEQFF. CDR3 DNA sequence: TGTGCCAGCAGCGACCAACCGGGACTAGCGGGAGTTGAGCAGTTCTTC.

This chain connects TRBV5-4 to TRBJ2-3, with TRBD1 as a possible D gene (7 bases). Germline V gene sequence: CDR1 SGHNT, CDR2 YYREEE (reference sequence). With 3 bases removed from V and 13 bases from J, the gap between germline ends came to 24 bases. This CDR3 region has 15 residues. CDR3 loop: CASSYRTGDLAIEYF. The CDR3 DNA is TGTGCCAGCAGCTACCGAACAGGGGACCTAGCGATAGAGTATTTT.

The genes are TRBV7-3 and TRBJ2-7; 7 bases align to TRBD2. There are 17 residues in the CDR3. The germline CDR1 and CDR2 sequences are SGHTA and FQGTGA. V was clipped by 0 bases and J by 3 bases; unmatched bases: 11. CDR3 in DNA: TGTGCCAGCAGCTTAACAGCATGGCTAGCGGTCGTCTACGAGCAGTACTTC. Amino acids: CASSLTAWLAVVYEQYF. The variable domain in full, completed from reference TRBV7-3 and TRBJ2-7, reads GAGVSQTPSNKVTEKGKYVELRCDPISGHTALYWYRQSLGQGPEFLIYFQGTGAADDSGLPNDRFFAVRPEGSVSTLKIQRTERGDSAVYLCASSLTAWLAVVYEQYFGPGTRLTVT.

CDR3 nucleotides: TGTGCCAGCAGCTTGGTACAGACCTACGAGCAGTACTTC. The encoded protein is CASSLVQTYEQYF. The chain has TRBV5-4 and TRBJ2-7; unclear D gene. The CDR3 sequence is 13 residues long. Trimming stripped 0 bases from V and 2 bases from J, with 6 bases between. Germline CDR1 is SGHNT and CDR2 is YYREEE (reference sequence).